Here is one TCR beta chain with its context. Antigen specificity is unknown. The source of the sample is a study of OX40 agonist ivuxolimab in advanced cancers. Study-wide background: Age averaged around 58 years (range roughly 23 to 79), and 82.7% were male.

Whole-study findings and limits: Both CD4+ and CD8+ T cell populations in blood had undergone clonal expansion by week 6 at 0.1 to 3.0 mg/kg.

Sampled blood was obtained at baseline, cycle 4 day 1, and cycle 7 day 1. This CDR3 comprises 14 residues. V shed 5 bases and J shed 1 base, with 12 bases lying between them. Germline V gene data show CDR1 as SGHTA and CDR2 as FQGNSA. Sequencing was performed with immunoSEQ multiplex PCR; in TCRdb, only in-frame clones are kept and a portion is missing. This table has about 12,000 clones, around 84% appearing once. The clonotype was recovered from an adult with an advanced solid tumor such as melanoma, head and neck, liver or kidney cancer. The J gene is TRBJ2-7, the V gene TRBV7-2; D is ambiguous. This sample comprised CD4+ or CD8+ T cells sorted from blood, obtained in a trial of the OX40 agonist ivuxolimab. CDR3 sequence reads: CASSRGVGSYEQYF. Here the CDR3 DNA reads TGTGCCAGCAGCCGAGGCGTGGGATCCTACGAGCAGTACTTC.